This T cell receptor beta chain appears in the sequencing data of a study of control samples from healthy donors and cancer patients (dated by TCRdb to 2018 to 2020). Note on this clone: Its antigen is not yet known. Base quality data are lacking; no much larger clone is found one base away.

Library preparation employed the immunoSEQ multiplex PCR assay. Drawn from immuneACCESS, this table holds only the in-frame rearrangements with V and J called that TCRdb kept. Clones are partly lost; checked studies trace under half to an unresolved V gene and leave the rest unexplained. A total of tens of thousands of clones appear in this sample, approximately 90% of them only once. The ten top clones hold under 15% of the sample. The sequenced material came from PBMCs. The receptor's source is a man aged 50 or older with lung cancer.

CDR3 region: CASSLGGPTEAFF. The sequenced DNA is TGCGCCAGCAGCTTGGGGGGACCCACTGAAGCTTTCTTT. Here the chain combines TRBV5-1 and TRBJ1-1; TRBD1 could be the D gene, as 5 bases match. Based on the germline V gene, the CDR1 and CDR2 sequences are SGHRS and YFSETQ. Including the terminal cysteine and phenylalanine, the CDR3 comprises 13 residues. Only the CDR3 region is kept as DNA, spanning 39 bases read in frame from base 1. Cut back by 0 bases and 4 bases, the V and J ends lie 7 bases apart.